This T cell receptor (beta chain) was documented in a study of cytomegalovirus exposure and HLA in healthy donors. Whole-study findings and limits: Presence/absence analyses took donor sequencing depth as roughly uniform.

Germline loops: CDR1 ENHRY, CDR2 SYGVKD. The V end lost 6 bases, the J end lost 8 bases, and 19 bases lay between the germline ends. The CDR3 runs 14 residues. It was with 60 Vbeta and 13 Jbeta primers that the PCR ran. Assay used: immunoSEQ multiplex PCR; TCRdb lists only in-frame clones, some missing. This sample has roughly 100,000 clones, with approximately 83% found just once. For this clone: Antigen: not known.

The material sequenced was PBMCs. The chain couples TRBV10-3 to TRBJ1-2; possible D gene TRBD1, 6 bases. The sequence was collected from a man aged 45-65 years in good health and CMV-seronegative. The CDR3 region is CAISQGGGEEGYTF. The CDR3 DNA reads TGTGCCATCAGCCAAGGGGGGGGCGAAGAAGGCTACACCTTC.